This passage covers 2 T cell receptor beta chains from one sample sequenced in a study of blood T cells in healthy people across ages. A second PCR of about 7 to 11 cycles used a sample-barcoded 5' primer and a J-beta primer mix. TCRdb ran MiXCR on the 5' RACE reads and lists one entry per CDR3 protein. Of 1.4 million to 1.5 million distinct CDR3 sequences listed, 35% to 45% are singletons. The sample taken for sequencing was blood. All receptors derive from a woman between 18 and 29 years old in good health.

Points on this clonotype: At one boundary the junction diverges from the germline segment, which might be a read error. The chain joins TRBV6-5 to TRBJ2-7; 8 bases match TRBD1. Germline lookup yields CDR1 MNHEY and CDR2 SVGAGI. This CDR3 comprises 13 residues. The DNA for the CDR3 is TGTGCCAGCACTGGACAGGGTCAATACGGGCAGTACTTC. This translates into CASTGQGQYGQYF.

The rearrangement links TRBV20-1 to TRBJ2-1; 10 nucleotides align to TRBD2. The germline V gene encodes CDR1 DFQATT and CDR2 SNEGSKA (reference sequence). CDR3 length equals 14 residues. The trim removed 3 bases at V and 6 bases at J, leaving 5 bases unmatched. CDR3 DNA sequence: TGCAGTGCTAGTGGGACTAGCGTAATCAATGAGCAGTTCTTC. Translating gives CSASGTSVINEQFF.